The clone carrying this T cell receptor (beta chain) turned up a few times. Its antigen is undetermined. TCRdb reprocessed the reads via MiXCR and lists one record per CDR3 protein. The profile shows about 220,000 distinct CDR3 sequences, 38% of them singletons. This CDR3 contains 17 residues. CDR1 is SGHAT, CDR2 FQNNGV, per germline. V lost 5 bases and J lost 1; bases outside the gene matches: 10. The sample originates from a study of T cell repertoires in cytomegalovirus infection. The sequencing here drew on CD8+ T cells from cultured PBMCs, taken from culture after CMV antigen stimulation. The source of this sequence is a human donor in good health (CMV status not recorded). Some clones in this sample may be carry-over from other donors' samples. The chain has TRBV11-2 and TRBJ2-5; 10 bases match TRBD2. In DNA form, the CDR3 reads TGTGCCAGCAGCCCCGTACCTACTAGCGGGACCCAAGAGACCCAGTACTTC. As protein: CASSPVPTSGTQETQYF. Variable domain in full (rest from reference TRBV11-2 and TRBJ2-5): EAGVAQSPRYKIIEKRQSVAFWCNPISGHATLYWYQQILGQGPKLLIQFQNNGVVDDSQLPKDRFSAERLKGVDSTLKIQPAKLEDSAVYLCASSPVPTSGTQETQYFGPGTRLLVL.